This TCR beta chain was profiled in a study of T cell responses to AZD1222 COVID-19 vaccine. Study outcomes and limitations: White British donors predominated, females outnumbered males, and clonal diversity was possibly underestimated. Spike-specific TCR breadth and depth grew following two AZD1222 doses. At 160-218 and 743-854, vaccine-associated CD4 TCRs were dominant, and they spanned spike. It was only 6 or 7 AZD1222 recipients who were seropositive at baseline.

On this clone itself: The antigen remains undetermined.

Germline V gene data show CDR1 as MGHRA and CDR2 as YSYEKL. This CDR3 contains 14 residues. V lost 3 bases to trimming and J lost 3 bases, with 10 bases between them. Sequencing was performed with immunoSEQ multiplex PCR; in TCRdb, only in-frame clones are kept and a portion is missing. The data show 120,000 or so clones, 90% seen once. The chain couples TRBV4-1 to TRBJ2-3, with D unresolved. The sequence came from an adult in good health. The sequencing here drew on peripheral blood, taken on day 0 of MenACWY control vaccination. CDR3 amino acids: CASSHVTVTDTQYF. The CDR3 DNA reads as TGCGCCAGCAGCCATGTCACAGTAACAGATACGCAGTATTTT.